This TCR beta chain came from a study of blood T cell repertoires in COVID-19. Study at large: The United States, Italy and Spain supplied acute and convalescent COVID-19 samples. Sample material is recorded as cDNA or gDNA derived from T cells, B-cell-depleted T cells, or PBMCs.

The method was immunoSEQ multiplex PCR; TCRdb's version includes in-frame clones alone and lacks a portion of them. The sample has about 94,000 clones, 87% seen once. This clone occurred once. CDR1 and CDR2 (germline): SGHVS, FQNEAQ. CDR3 length: 14 residues. V shed 5 bases, J shed 6 bases, and the junction held 6 bases outside the gene matches. Material for sequencing was peripheral blood. The J gene is TRBJ1-5, the V gene TRBV7-8; TRBD1 matches at 8 bases. The TCR was taken from a woman older than 75 with acute or convalescent COVID-19. The CDR3 loop is CASSRGQGGQPQHF. The CDR3, as DNA: TGTGCCAGCAGCCGAGGACAGGGAGGTCAGCCCCAGCATTTT.